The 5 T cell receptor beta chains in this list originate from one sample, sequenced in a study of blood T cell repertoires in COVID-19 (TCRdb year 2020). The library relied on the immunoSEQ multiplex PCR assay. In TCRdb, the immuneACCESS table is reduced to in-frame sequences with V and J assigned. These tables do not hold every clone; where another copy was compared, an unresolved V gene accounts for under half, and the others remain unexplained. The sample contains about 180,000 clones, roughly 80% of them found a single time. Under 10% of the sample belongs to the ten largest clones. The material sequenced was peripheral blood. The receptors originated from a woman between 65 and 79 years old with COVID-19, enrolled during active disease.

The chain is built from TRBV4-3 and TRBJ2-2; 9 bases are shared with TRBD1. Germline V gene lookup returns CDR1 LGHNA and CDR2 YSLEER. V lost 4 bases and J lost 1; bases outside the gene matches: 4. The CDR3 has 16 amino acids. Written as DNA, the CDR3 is TGCGCCAGCAGCCCGGGGACAGGGAGGAACACCGGGGAGCTGTTTTTT. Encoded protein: CASSPGTGRNTGELFF.

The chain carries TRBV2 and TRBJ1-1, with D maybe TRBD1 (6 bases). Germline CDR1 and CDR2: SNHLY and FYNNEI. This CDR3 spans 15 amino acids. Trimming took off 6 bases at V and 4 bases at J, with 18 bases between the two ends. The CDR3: CASSAVQGRSTEAFF. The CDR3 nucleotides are TGTGCCAGCAGCGCAGTTCAGGGGCGTTCCACTGAAGCTTTCTTT.

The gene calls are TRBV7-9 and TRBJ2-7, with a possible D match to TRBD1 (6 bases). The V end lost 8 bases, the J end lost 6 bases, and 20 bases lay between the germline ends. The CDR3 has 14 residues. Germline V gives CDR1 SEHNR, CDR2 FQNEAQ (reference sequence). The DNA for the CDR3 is TGTGCCAGCGGATCCGGGACAAACTCGGCCGAGCAGTACTTC. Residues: CASGSGTNSAEQYF. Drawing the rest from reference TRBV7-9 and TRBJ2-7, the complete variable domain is DTGVSQNPRHKITKRGQNVTFRCDPISEHNRLYWYRQTLGQGPEFLTYFQNEAQLEKSRLLSDRFSAERPKGSFSTLEIQRTEQGDSAMYLCASGSGTNSAEQYFGPGTRLTVT.

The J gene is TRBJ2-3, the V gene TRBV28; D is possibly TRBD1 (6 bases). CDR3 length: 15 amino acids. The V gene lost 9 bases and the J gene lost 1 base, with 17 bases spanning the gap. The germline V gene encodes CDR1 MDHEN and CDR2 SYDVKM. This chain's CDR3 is CASNTGGRGTDTQYF. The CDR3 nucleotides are TGTGCCAGTAATACTGGGGGCCGGGGCACAGATACGCAGTATTTT.

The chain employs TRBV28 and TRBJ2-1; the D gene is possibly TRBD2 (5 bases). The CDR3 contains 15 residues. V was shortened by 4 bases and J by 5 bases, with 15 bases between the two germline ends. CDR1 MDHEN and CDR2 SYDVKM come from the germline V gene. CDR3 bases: TGTGCCAGCAGTTCAAACGAAGCGGTACACAATGAGCAGTTCTTC. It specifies CASSSNEAVHNEQFF. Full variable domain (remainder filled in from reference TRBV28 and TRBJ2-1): DVKVTQSSRYLVKRTGEKVFLECVQDMDHENMFWYRQDPGLGLRLIYFSYDVKMKEKGDIPEGYSVSREKKERFSLILESASTNQTSMYLCASSSNEAVHNEQFFGPGTRLTVL.